This T cell receptor beta chain was retrieved from a study of blood T cells in healthy people across ages. V shed 5 bases and J 8 bases; nucleotides not matched to a gene: 11. The CDR3 loop spans 14 amino acids. Per the germline V gene, CDR1 is PRHDT and CDR2 is FYEKMQ (reference sequence). Then a second PCR, running roughly 7 to 11 cycles, was carried out with a sample-barcoded 5' primer and a J-beta primer mix. One entry per CDR3 protein, called by TCRdb with MiXCR from the 5' RACE reads. This sample has about 760,000 distinct CDR3 sequences, with more than 20% found just once. These data also featured in a second study, about T cells of mothers and their children.

This clonotype was obtained from a boy aged 5-17 years in good health. The specimen sequenced was blood. V is TRBV13 and J is TRBJ1-2; 7 nucleotides align to TRBD1. The chain's CDR3 is CASSGTALERGYTF. The CDR3 region has the DNA TGTGCCAGCAGCGGGACAGCACTCGAGAGGGGCTACACCTTC.